This paragraph reports one T cell receptor (beta chain). The CDR3 totals 14 residues. CDR1 is LNHDA and CDR2 is SQIVND in the germline V gene (reference sequence). V shed 11 bases and J 7 bases; nucleotides not matched to a gene: 16. The data stem from a study of control samples from healthy donors and cancer patients. Repertoires were generated with immunoSEQ multiplex PCR, while TCRdb's copy carries only in-frame clones and drops some. Of around 250,000 clones detected, approximately 80% appear once; the ten largest clones hold roughly 14%. The chain combines TRBV19 with TRBJ2-7; 8 bases fit TRBD1. This sequence was found in a woman in her fifties or sixties with lung cancer. The sample consisted of PBMCs. The CDR3 here is CASNRRDRPSEQYF. Here the CDR3 DNA reads TGTGCCTCTAACCGACGGGACAGGCCAAGTGAGCAGTACTTC.